Listed below are T cell receptor beta chains from one sample, sequenced in a study of blood T cell repertoires in COVID-19. The data were produced by immunoSEQ multiplex PCR, yet TCRdb's version contains in-frame clones alone and is incomplete. The table lists some 290,000 clones, roughly 91% of them singletons. The sample comprised PBMCs or T cells enriched from blood (not recorded which). These receptor sequences come from a woman in her forties with acute COVID-19. Both conserved end residues are part of each CDR3. The order of the fields is clone size, CDR3 length, J gene, V gene, CDR3 protein. Size is omitted from some rows. Given values are once, few, many or a class for expanded clones.

NA,13,TRBJ2-2,TRBV6-4,CASSVANTGELFF
NA,16,TRBJ2-2,TRBV4-2,CASSQEGLTNTGELFF
NA,16,TRBJ2-3,TRBV2,CASSGLTGGEGDTQYF
NA,17,TRBJ2-3,TRBV4-2,CASSQESSGGGTDTQYF
NA,17,TRBJ2-3,TRBV7-3,CASSSSRDRWSTDTQYF
NA,12,TRBJ2-7,TRBV7-9,CASGVSSYEQYF
few,16,TRBJ2-6,TRBV5-5,CASSLASGTGANVLTF
few,14,TRBJ1-1,TRBV7-2,CASRTGVLNTEAFF
many,14,TRBJ2-7,TRBV5-1,CASSGGQHSYEQYF
NA,14,TRBJ2-3,TRBV29-1,CSVEAAAGTDTQYF
NA,14,TRBJ2-3,TRBV5-1,CASSLDKSTDTQYF
NA,15,TRBJ1-2,TRBV6-5,CASSTRLGQGYGYTF
NA,16,TRBJ2-3,TRBV11-2,CASSARETGNTDTQYF
NA,19,TRBJ1-3,TRBV11-3,CASSLKGQALVSSGNTIYF
NA,15,TRBJ2-5,TRBV6-2/TRBV6-3,CASSYLGRDRETQYF
NA,16,TRBJ1-2,TRBV18,CASSPTGGMSDYGYTF
NA,16,TRBJ2-1,TRBV15,CATSRVNRGLANEQFF
NA,13,TRBJ2-5,TRBV7-2,CASSLDRQETQYF
once,13,TRBJ1-1,TRBV11-3,CASSLEGHTEAFF
NA,16,TRBJ2-2,TRBV7-2,CASSPRTGGDTGELFF
NA,16,TRBJ2-1,TRBV6-2/TRBV6-3,CASSYEGESSYNEQFF
once,14,TRBJ1-5,TRBV18,CASSPGPVNQPQHF
NA,18,TRBJ2-1,TRBV30,CAWSVLGGQGGSYNEQFF
NA,14,TRBJ1-1,TRBV28,CASSFGAPGRGAFF
NA,13,TRBJ1-2,TRBV14,CASRRTGGYGYTF
NA,19,TRBJ2-4,TRBV19,CASSIRDQGQPLAKNIQYF
NA,19,TRBJ2-5,TRBV4-2,CASSQLWVGLAGAQETQYF
NA,17,TRBJ2-2,TRBV4-2,CASSQETRTSGSGELFF
NA,11,TRBJ2-5,TRBV7-9,CASSPEWAQYF
NA,15,TRBJ2-5,TRBV5-6,CASRGQGAPQETQYF